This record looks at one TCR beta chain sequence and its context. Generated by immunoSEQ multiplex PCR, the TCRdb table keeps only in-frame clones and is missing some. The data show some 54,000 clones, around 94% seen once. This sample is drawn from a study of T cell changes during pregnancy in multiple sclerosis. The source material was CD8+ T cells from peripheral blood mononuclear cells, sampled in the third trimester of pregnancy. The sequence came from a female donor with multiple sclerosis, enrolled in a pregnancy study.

The CDR3 DNA reads as TGCGCCAGCAGCCAGGGACTAGACACAATGAGCTGGCAGTTCTTC. The encoded protein is CASSQGLDTMSWQFF. V gene TRBV4-3 combines with J gene TRBJ2-1; 8 bases match TRBD2. The germline V gene encodes CDR1 LGHNA and CDR2 YSLEER. CDR3 length: 15 amino acids. V dropped 3 bases and J dropped 12; count of bases not matched to a gene: 13.